Below, one T cell receptor beta chain is given with its context. No antigen is known for it. Per-nucleotide qualities are absent, and no much larger clonotype sits a single base away. The data are from a study of cytomegalovirus exposure and HLA in healthy donors (dated by TCRdb to about 2017). For the study in its entirety: An earlier analysis of several hundred of the donors reported over 250 Gb of sequence data and about 120 million unique TCR beta sequences obtained from about 170 million T cells. Rather than using new phenotypic data, the later analysis identified candidate immune exposures from TCR beta sequences and from how often those sequences occurred across donors. A later analysis re-analyzed previously published TCR beta repertoires from roughly 630 donors and added high-resolution HLA genotyping to study TCR occurrence patterns. Class I and class II HLA loci were covered by the typing at four-digit resolution. Of the 350 to 450 genotyped donors, over 80% were placed in the genetic ancestry cluster associated with self-reported Caucasian donors. On average, roughly 250,000 unique TCR beta nucleotide sequences were sequenced per donor among 398 genotyped donors of the cohort, with about 19% of those sequences being non-productive. In an earlier analysis of 500 to 650 of the donors, high-throughput TCR beta sequencing was used to judge whether each TCR beta V gene segment behaved as functional or pseudogenic. A later genetic analysis used genome-wide SNP genotypes for about three fifths of the 666 donors, treating that subset as a discovery cohort. The aim of the study was to test whether cataloging public T cell receptors could identify signatures of past pathogen exposure. The study combined high-throughput TCR immunosequencing, statistical association of individual TCRs with disease status, and machine learning to predict cytomegalovirus infection status. Using immunosequencing, the study profiled T cell repertoires from 666 subjects and related those repertoires to cytomegalovirus serostatus. Typing coverage varied by locus: roughly 629-640 donors for A, B, C, DRB1 and DQB1; approximately 560 for DQA1; around 610 for DPA1; about 450 for DPB1. Besides the first cohort of 550 to 750 subjects, a separate validation cohort made up of about 120 different subjects was used. All discovery cohort repertoires had been generated using a single sequencing platform. Roughly 300 gigabases of sequencing data and approximately 85 million unique TCR sequences were included in an early release covering around 650 HLA-typed donors. Roughly five DR-DQ haplotypes were treated as single units for association and clustering because of strong linkage in the cohort. Donor age, sex, ethnicity and CMV serostatus were collected together with the repertoire data.

Libraries were built with the immunoSEQ multiplex PCR assay. For the multiplex PCR, a mixture combining 60 forward primers for TCR Vbeta segments and 13 reverse primers for TCR Jbeta segments was used. The CDR3 region of rearranged TCR beta genes was amplified from genomic DNA by a multiplex PCR assay. Amplified TCR beta libraries were sequenced as 87-base-pair reads on the Illumina HiSeq System. The source study handled its data this way. In a later analysis, roughly 80 million unique TCR beta chains were counted across the 500 to 850 repertoires, and approximately 9.9 million of these chains were shared by at least two donors. Raw reads were error-corrected and collapsed into unique sequences with a nearest-neighbor algorithm that merged closely related sequences to remove PCR and sequencing errors. Alignment of CDR3 sequences to IMGT reference sequences was used to assign V, D and J gene segments. Each retained sequence needed at least a six-nucleotide match to both a V gene segment and a J gene segment. Rearrangements were classified as productive when the CDR3 lacked stop codons and remained in frame with V and J, and all other rearrangements were classified as non-productive. Following IMGT convention, CDR3 was defined as the stretch from the second conserved V-encoded cysteine to the conserved J-encoded phenylalanine. Sequences without an unambiguous match to a single V gene segment were excluded from the earlier analysis of about 640 of the donors. An earlier analysis of fewer than 750 of the donors classified V segments as functional when productive rearrangements were above 56.7% and as segregating when the standard deviation between donors was above 5%. A statistical classification framework was built to diagnose cytomegalovirus status from the catalog of TCR beta chain sequences. In a later analysis, V and J genes were assigned by comparing TCR nucleotide sequences against IMGT/GENE-DB human TR gene sequences. Using the TCRdist pipeline, a later analysis assigned CDR3 sequences along with most-parsimonious VDJ recombination scenarios. In a later analysis, each TCR beta chain was defined by its CDR3 amino acid sequence together with its V-gene family, and reads without a unique V-gene family were excluded. In a later analysis, several hundred highly shared, low-generation-probability nucleotide sequences were removed to address suspected cross-contamination and a sequencing artifact. For each public chain, a later analysis derived a clonal expansion index from normalized ranks of inferred template counts within each repertoire. In a later analysis, generation probabilities were computed using a VDJ recombination model fitted to out-of-frame rearrangements, and the results were checked against IGoR. Hypergeometric tests were used in a later analysis to score TCR-TCR, TCR-HLA and TCR-CMV co-occurrence, with a repertoire-size bias correction applied to the TCR pairs. False discovery rates were estimated in a later analysis by permuting HLA or CMV assignments 20 times. In a later analysis, co-occurring TCRs were grouped with DBSCAN, and TCRdist sequence similarity was added when clustering was performed within HLA-allele-positive subsets. Repertoires with fewer than 30,000 or more than 120,000 public chains were left out of co-occurrence clustering, as were four to six repertoires with anomalous nucleotide sharing. The table comes from immuneACCESS by way of TCRdb, which keeps in-frame sequences with V and J called. Part of the clones is missing from these tables; in studies checked, under half for an unresolved V gene and the rest for unknown reasons. D and trimming were read from the DNA, whereas the V and J calls and clone size are those reported in that table. This sample comprises roughly 120,000 clones, 76% of them detected only once. About 2% of the sample is in the top ten clones.

The cohort consisted of 666 healthy bone marrow donors. All cohort members were sampled while nominally healthy, although unrecorded immune exposures were likely present. The donor tested CMV seronegative, placing the donor among the roughly 340 seronegative members of the cohort. Each donor provided a peripheral blood sample, and peripheral blood mononuclear cells were used for TCR beta sequencing. The Qiagen DNeasy Blood Extraction Kit was used to extract genomic DNA from the blood cell samples. The CDR3 spans 13 residues, from the cysteine through the phenylalanine. The read is trimmed to its CDR3 DNA, 39 bases read in frame from base 1. Via the germline V gene (reference sequence), CDR1 is SGHNT and CDR2 YYREEE. Compared with germline, V lacks 2 bases and J lacks 7 bases; bases without a gene match: 4. Study-wide conclusions, independent of this receptor: HLA typing was unavailable for some donors at each locus, so association tests used only the typed subset. In a later analysis, HLA-associated TCR beta chains showed more clonal expansion and lower generation probabilities than non-associated chains that were equally common. In an earlier analysis of about 540 of the donors, most TCR beta V segments were observed in productive rearrangements about 87% or about 30% of the time, broadly matching IMGT annotations. In a later analysis, several top co-occurrence clusters were reported to appear linked to parvovirus B19, influenza, CMV and Epstein-Barr virus. The cohort was sequenced for TCR beta chains only, and without alpha or paired-chain data the features that could be detected were limited. The authors suggested that the approach could potentially be generalized to other disease states and immunological phenotypes. Most CMV-associated TCR beta chains appeared to be HLA-restricted in a later analysis, and the HLA associations seemed to be driven largely by CMV exposure. Because counts were too low, some 17 rarely observed V segments, including chromosome 9 orphons, were left out of the earlier analysis of a few hundred of the donors. A further reported finding was that TCR beta sequences accurately predicted the HLA-A and HLA-B alleles for most subjects in the first cohort. An association between a missense DCLRE1C variant and V-gene and J-gene trimming of TCR beta chains was found in a later genetic analysis and replicated in an independent cohort. In vitro tests confirmed that a few of the cytomegalovirus-associated TCR beta chains recognize cytomegalovirus antigens. When HLA alleles, especially DR and DQ, strongly co-occurred, attributing TCR associations to individual alleles was difficult. Correlated functional status among segregating V segments might be attributable to linkage disequilibrium, but an unknown experimental factor could not be ruled out. In a later genetic analysis, fewer N-insertions in productive TCRs were reported among donors in an Asian-associated ancestry cluster than the roughly 700-donor mean. Cytomegalovirus status was reported to be diagnosed by the classifier with high specificity and sensitivity in both the original and validation cohorts. CMV serostatus was the only immune exposure information available for the cohort. In a later analysis, around 15,000 TCR beta sequences were associated with specific HLA alleles at a false discovery rate of 0.05. A total of roughly 160 TCR beta chains were listed by the study as associated with cytomegalovirus. Sequencing depth was assumed to be roughly uniform across donors in the presence/absence analyses, though that assumption may not hold. In a later analysis, the rate of TCR association differed among HLA loci, with DRB1 alleles having the most associated TCRs and HLA-C alleles having the fewest. Most TCR sequences were observed very rarely across donors, whereas some public TCRs were present in many individuals. A cluster of highly shared sequence variants was judged likely to represent a technical artifact of the sequencing pipeline. Some IMGT-functional V segments, including TRBV6-2 and TRBV6-3, could not be told apart with the 87-base-pair reads, so those segments were excluded.

The V and J genes are TRBV5-4 and TRBJ2-5; 8 of the junction bases match TRBD2. The receptor's source is a man over 45 in good health and CMV-seronegative. Sequenced material: PBMCs. The CDR3 has the sequence CASSFTSGGTQYF. The DNA reads TGTGCCAGCAGCTTCACTAGCGGTGGGACCCAGTACTTC.